This T cell receptor beta chain was observed in a study of cytomegalovirus exposure and HLA in healthy donors. The PCR ran on 60 Vbeta and 13 Jbeta primers. Method: immunoSEQ multiplex PCR; TCRdb's copy keeps in-frame clones and lacks some. The sample has some 130,000 clones, around 76% seen once. Trimming cost V 4 bases and J 1 base; bases outside gene matches: 5. Germline V CDR1 and CDR2: SGHTA, FQGTGA. The CDR3 is made up of 16 amino acids. Material: PBMCs. The chain couples TRBV7-3 to TRBJ1-1, with 11 bases that match TRBD1. The receptor was derived from a male donor in good health and CMV-seronegative. The CDR3 bases are TGTGCCAGCAGCTCAGGGACAGGGGGTGCGAACACTGAAGCTTTCTTT. This encodes CASSSGTGGANTEAFF.